This T cell receptor (beta chain) was sequenced for a study of Ad26.COV2.S vaccination and SARS-CoV-2 variants. This clone has a handful of counts. The ends lost 5 bases at V and 1 base at J; junction bases unmatched: 7. Germline V CDR1 and CDR2: SNHLY, FYNNEI. The CDR3 spans 15 residues. Clones were read by immunoSEQ multiplex PCR, and TCRdb kept only the in-frame ones, dropping some. Here the sample spans approximately 350,000 clones, about four fifths being singletons. Indicated treatment: roughly 19 received Ad26.COV2.S at low or high dose, single or two shots; several received placebo; per-sample allocation not given. Repertoires come from day 63 after the first vaccine or placebo injection.

This receptor was obtained from a person between 18 and 65 years old who received the Ad26.COV2.S COVID-19 vaccine or a placebo. J is TRBJ2-5 and V is TRBV2, with TRBD2 matching 7 bases. The sequencing used peripheral blood, collected in a trial of Ad26.COV2.S vaccine versus placebo. The DNA for the CDR3 is TGTGCCAGCAGTTCGGGGGGTTTAGCCCAAGAGACCCAGTACTTC. Amino acids: CASSSGGLAQETQYF.